One sample yielded the 26 T cell receptor beta chains listed below, sequenced in a study of T cell repertoires in cytomegalovirus infection. TCRdb re-derived calls from the reads in MiXCR, one entry per CDR3 protein. The sample contains roughly 760,000 distinct CDR3 sequences, 35% of which appear only once. The source material was PBMCs. Every receptor here comes from a human donor in good health (CMV status not recorded). Some clones in this sample may be carry-over from other donors' samples.

Of note for this clonotype: A read error may account for a junction end that differs from germline. The chain links TRBV7-8 to TRBJ2-7; 8 bases agree with TRBD1. Germline values: CDR1 SGHVS, CDR2 FQNEAQ. The CDR3 runs to 17 residues. The CDR3 sequence is CASSPKAGQGASYEQSF. The CDR3 DNA reads TGTGCCAGCAGCCCCAAAGCCGGACAGGGTGCTTCCTACGAGCAGTCCTTC.

The J gene is TRBJ2-7, the V gene TRBV19, with D perhaps being TRBD1 or TRBD2 (6 bases each). Germline CDR1 LNHDA, CDR2 SQIVND (reference sequence). Trimming removed 1 base from V and 2 bases from J, with 12 bases in between. The CDR3 length is 15 residues. The CDR3, as DNA: TGTGCCAGTAGTATAGGACAGGCGGGACCCTACGAGCAGTACTTC. Amino acid sequence: CASSIGQAGPYEQYF.

In its sample, this clonotype was seen a few times. The CDR3: CASRLPTRETQYF. CDR3 bases: TGTGCCAGCAGGCTGCCCACTCGGGAGACCCAGTACTTC. V usage is TRBV6-2 or TRBV6-3 and J usage is TRBJ2-5; D is uncertain. The CDR3 has 13 amino acids. Germline CDR1 is MNHEY and CDR2 is SVGEGT. Trimming cost V 6 bases and J 5 bases, with 13 bases left between them.

This clonotype was detected only once. The chain employs TRBV6-5 and TRBJ1-1, with TRBD1 identical over 7 bases. With 6 bases clipped from V and 0 bases from J, the junction kept 4 bases outside the gene matches. CDR1 and CDR2 from the germline V gene are MNHEY and SVGAGI. The CDR3 covers 14 residues. The DNA of the CDR3 is TGTGCCAGCAGGCACAGGGGTTTGAACACTGAAGCTTTCTTT. Its protein is CASRHRGLNTEAFF.

The chain couples TRBV4-1 to TRBJ2-7, with 11 bases aligning to TRBD1. J was trimmed by 3 bases and V by 1 base; bases with no gene match: 2. From germline, CDR1 is MGHRA and CDR2 YSYEKL. This CDR3 is built from 15 residues. The CDR3 sequence is CASSQGGQGVYEQYF. In nucleotides, the CDR3 is TGCGCCAGCAGCCAAGGGGGACAGGGGGTCTACGAGCAGTACTTC.

The chain links TRBV6-2 or TRBV6-3 to TRBJ2-5; D ambiguous. Per the germline V gene, CDR1 is MNHEY and CDR2 is SVGEGT. Trimming took 5 bases from V and 4 from J, leaving 8 bases between them. CDR3 length: 12 residues. The DNA of the CDR3 is TGTGCCAGCAGTATGGCCGGAGAGACCCAGTACTTC. This translates into CASSMAGETQYF.

This clonotype has a handful of counts. The chain couples TRBV24-1 to TRBJ2-1, with 8 bases fitting TRBD2. In germline, CDR1 is KGHDR, CDR2 SFDVKD. The V and J ends lost 0 bases and 6 bases, in that order; junction bases with no gene match: 12. This CDR3 comprises 18 residues. The CDR3 sequence is CATSDLNPLAGGGNEQFF. The DNA of the CDR3 is TGTGCCACCAGTGATTTGAACCCTCTAGCGGGTGGTGGCAATGAGCAGTTCTTC.

The genes are TRBV11-2 and TRBJ2-5; possible D gene TRBD2, 5 bases. Germline V CDR1 and CDR2: SGHAT, FQNNGV. Deletions cut 0 bases from V and 7 bases from J, with 12 bases between. The CDR3 contains 14 residues. The CDR3, as DNA: TGTGCCAGCAGCTTAGATTGGACCGAGGGGACCCAGTACTTC. It yields the protein CASSLDWTEGTQYF.

The J gene is TRBJ2-3, the V gene TRBV29-1; D might be TRBD1 or TRBD2, each matching 6 bases. Germline assignment: CDR1 SQVTM and CDR2 ANQGSEA. This CDR3 contains 13 residues. V dropped 5 bases and J dropped 3 bases, with 12 bases sitting between them. The chain's CDR3 is CSVRRGGTDTQYF. The CDR3 DNA sequence: TGCAGCGTTCGCAGGGGAGGAACAGATACGCAGTATTTT.

This clonotype was observed a few times. V usage is TRBV11-3 and J usage is TRBJ1-4, with 8 bases identical to TRBD1. The CDR3 contains 16 residues. J lost 5 bases, V lost 3 bases, and 8 bases had no gene match. Germline V gene data show CDR1 as SGHNT and CDR2 as YENEEA. The CDR3 protein is CASSFLGDRGNEKLFF. CDR3 DNA sequence: TGTGCCAGCAGCTTCCTTGGAGACAGGGGAAATGAAAAACTGTTTTTT.

CDR3 amino acids: CASSTIAGSSYNEQFF. Written as DNA, the CDR3 is TGTGCCAGCAGCACGATAGCGGGAAGCTCCTACAATGAGCAGTTCTTC. This sequence joins TRBV6-4 and TRBJ2-1; 8 bases match TRBD2. The junction had 7 bases not matched to a gene; V was cut back by 6 bases and J by 0 bases. The CDR3 runs 16 residues. The germline gives CDR1 MRHNA, CDR2 SNTAGT.

This clonotype has only a few counts. V is TRBV20-1 and J is TRBJ2-1, with D possibly TRBD2 on 6 matching bases. The V and J ends lost 6 bases and 10 bases respectively, with 25 bases between them. The CDR3 has 15 residues. Germline CDR1 is DFQATT and CDR2 is SNEGSKA (reference sequence). CDR3 sequence (DNA): TGCAGTGCCCACGGAAAGGGACTCCTAGTGGGGGAGCAGTTCTTC. Translating gives CSAHGKGLLVGEQFF.

This clonotype came up many times. This chain connects TRBV7-9 to TRBJ2-7; 9 bases are shared with TRBD1. From germline, CDR1 is SEHNR and CDR2 FQNEAQ (reference sequence). The junction had 4 bases not matched to a gene; V was cut back by 6 bases and J by 1 base. There are 14 residues in the CDR3. The CDR3 DNA reads TGTGCCAGCAGTTTGACAGGGGGTTCCTACGAGCAGTACTTC. This encodes CASSLTGGSYEQYF. The full variable domain, with the rest looked up from reference TRBV7-9 and TRBJ2-7, is DTGVSQNPRHKITKRGQNVTFRCDPISEHNRLYWYRQTLGQGPEFLTYFQNEAQLEKSRLLSDRFSAERPKGSFSTLEIQRTEQGDSAMYLCASSLTGGSYEQYFGPGTRLTVT.

With regard to this clonotype: Without the conserved terminal phenylalanine or tryptophan, this CDR3 likely stems from a read error. V is TRBV7-3 and J is TRBJ2-2, with TRBD2 matching 10 bases. The germline CDR1 and CDR2 sequences are SGHTA and FQGTGA. V lost 3 bases and J lost 0; bases outside the gene matches: 1. The CDR3 has 16 residues. The CDR3 here is CASSFLAGANTGELFL. CDR3 nucleotides: TGTGCCAGCAGCTTCCTAGCGGGGGCGAACACCGGGGAGCTGTTTTTG.

The chain links TRBV25-1 to TRBJ1-1, with TRBD1 as a possible D gene (6 bases). Per the germline V gene, CDR1 is MGHDK and CDR2 is SYGVNS. This CDR3 spans 14 amino acids. V was shortened by 5 bases and J by 5 bases, with 15 bases between the two germline ends. DNA of the CDR3: TGTGCCAGCAGTTGGGGGGGCTCGACGACTGAAGCTTTCTTT. It codes for CASSWGGSTTEAFF.

The CDR3 region is CASSLLRDRGTEAFF. The DNA of the CDR3 is TGTGCCAGCAGTCTACTCCGGGACAGGGGTACTGAAGCTTTCTTT. The rearrangement joins TRBV12-3 or TRBV12-4 to TRBJ1-1, with TRBD1 matching 10 bases. V shed 5 bases and J 5 bases; nucleotides not matched to a gene: 8. The CDR3 contains 15 residues.

The rearrangement uses TRBV28 and TRBJ1-1; D may be TRBD1 (5 bases). CDR3 length: 15 residues. The V gene's germline CDR1 is MDHEN and CDR2 SYDVKM. Trimming cost V 3 bases and J 0 bases, with 11 bases left between them. DNA for the CDR3: TGTGCCAGCAGTTTTTTCGGGACGCTGAACACTGAAGCTTTCTTT. It codes for CASSFFGTLNTEAFF.

This clonotype was seen ten or more times. The gene calls are TRBV7-2 and TRBJ1-6; TRBD1 matches 7 bases. Trimming removed 5 bases from V and 0 bases from J; junction bases left unmatched: 10. The V gene's germline CDR1 is SGHTA and CDR2 FQGNSA. The CDR3 totals 18 residues. CDR3 nucleotides: TGTGCCAGCAGCCAACTACCGGGACAGAGCTCCTATAATTCACCCCTCCACTTT. It is translated as CASSQLPGQSSYNSPLHF.

This clonotype was seen only a few times. This sequence joins TRBV7-6 and TRBJ2-1, with 9 positions matching TRBD2. The CDR3 loop spans 18 amino acids. In germline, CDR1 is SGHVS, CDR2 FNYEAQ. The ends lost 1 base at V and 2 bases at J; junction bases unmatched: 9. As DNA, the CDR3 is TGTGCCAGCAGCTTAGGGGGGGGAGCGGGAGGACCCTACAATGAGCAGTTCTTC. Translated: CASSLGGGAGGPYNEQFF.

This rearrangement joins TRBV7-8 to TRBJ2-3; weak D call: TRBD2 (6 bases). The germline V gene has CDR1 SGHVS and CDR2 FQNEAQ. Trimming cost V 1 base and J 4 bases, with 15 bases left between them. The CDR3 is 16 residues long. DNA of the CDR3: TGTGCCAGCAGCTTAGATCCGGGAGATAGCTCAGATACGCAGTATTTT. Protein product: CASSLDPGDSSDTQYF. The variable domain in full, with the rest retrieved from reference TRBV7-8 and TRBJ2-3, is GAGVSQSPRYKVAKRGQDVALRCDPISGHVSLFWYQQALGQGPEFLTYFQNEAQLDKSGLPSDRFFAERPEGSVSTLKIQRTQQEDSAVYLCASSLDPGDSSDTQYFGPGTRLTVL.

This clonotype was seen repeatedly, ten times or more. The V and J genes are TRBV7-8 and TRBJ2-1; 8 nucleotides agree with TRBD2. Trimming took 3 bases from V and 10 from J; bases not matched to a gene: 5. The CDR3 is made up of 13 amino acids. Germline V gives CDR1 SGHVS, CDR2 FQNEAQ. The chain's CDR3 is CASSFGRGGEQFF. Written as DNA, the CDR3 is TGTGCCAGCAGCTTCGGCCGCGGGGGGGAGCAGTTCTTC.

In its sample, this clonotype was seen a few times. DNA for the CDR3: TGTGCCAGCGGGACAGGGGGGCGCGGGGGCTACGAGCAGTACTTC. Its protein product is CASGTGGRGGYEQYF. The rearrangement links TRBV19 to TRBJ2-7; 11 bases agree with TRBD1. The V gene end was trimmed by 9 bases and the J gene end by 3 bases; junction bases not matched to a gene: 10. The CDR3 runs 15 residues. Germline V CDR1 and CDR2: LNHDA, SQIVND (reference sequence). The complete variable domain, with remaining parts taken from reference TRBV19 and TRBJ2-7, reads DGGITQSPKYLFRKEGQNVTLSCEQNLNHDAMYWYRQDPGQGLRLIYYSQIVNDFQKGDIAEGYSVSREKKESFPLTVTSAQKNPTAFYLCASGTGGRGGYEQYFGPGTRLTVT.

The chain joins TRBV12-3 or TRBV12-4 to TRBJ2-2, with 11 bases aligning to TRBD1. The CDR3 is 17 amino acids. The V and J ends lost 6 bases and 4 bases, in that order; junction bases with no gene match: 10. In nucleotides, the CDR3 is TGTGCCAGCAGCACATCCGTCGGGACAGGGGGCACCGGGGAGCTGTTTTTT. Its protein product is CASSTSVGTGGTGELFF.

The V and J genes are TRBV6-1 and TRBJ2-1, with 7 nucleotides matching TRBD2. CDR3 length: 15 residues. With V trimmed by 1 base and J by 4 bases, 4 bases remained unmatched. Germline CDR1 is MNHNS and CDR2 is SASEGT. Written as DNA, the CDR3 is TGTGCCAGCAGTGAAGGTGGGGGGGGATACAATGAGCAGTTCTTC. Its translation: CASSEGGGGYNEQFF.

This chain joins TRBV6-1 and TRBJ1-1, with D perhaps matching TRBD1 (6 bases). Germline CDR1 and CDR2: MNHNS and SASEGT. V dropped 5 bases and J dropped 6 bases, with 16 bases sitting between them. The CDR3 totals 14 residues. The CDR3 here is CASSWGGAASEAFF. As DNA, the CDR3 is TGTGCCAGCAGTTGGGGGGGGGCTGCTTCTGAAGCTTTCTTT.

This clonotype showed up just once. The gene calls are TRBV6-8 and TRBJ2-1; D remains ambiguous. The CDR3 loop spans 11 amino acids. V lost 8 bases, J lost 9 bases, and 11 bases lay in between. CDR1 and CDR2 from the germline V gene are MNHGY and SAAAGT. CDR3 protein: CASGSRPEQFF. The DNA of the CDR3 is TGTGCCAGCGGTTCTCGACCTGAGCAGTTCTTC.